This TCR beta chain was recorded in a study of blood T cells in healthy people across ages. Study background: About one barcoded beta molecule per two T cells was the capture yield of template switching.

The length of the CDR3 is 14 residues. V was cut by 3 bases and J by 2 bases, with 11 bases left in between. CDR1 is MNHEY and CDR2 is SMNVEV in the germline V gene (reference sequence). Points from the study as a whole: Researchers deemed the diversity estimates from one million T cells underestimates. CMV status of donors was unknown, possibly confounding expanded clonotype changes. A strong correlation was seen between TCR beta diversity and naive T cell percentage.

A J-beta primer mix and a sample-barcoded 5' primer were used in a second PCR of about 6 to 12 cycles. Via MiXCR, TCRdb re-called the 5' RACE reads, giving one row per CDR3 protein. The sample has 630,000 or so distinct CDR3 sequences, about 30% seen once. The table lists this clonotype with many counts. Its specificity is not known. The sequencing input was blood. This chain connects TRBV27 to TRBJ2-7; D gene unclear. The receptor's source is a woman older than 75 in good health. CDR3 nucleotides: TGTGCCAGCAGTTTCTGGGATTCTGCCTACGAGCAGTACTTC. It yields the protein CASSFWDSAYEQYF.